This TCR beta chain appears in the sequencing data of a study of early T cells in non-severe SARS-CoV-2 infection. MiXCR, applied by TCRdb to the 5' RACE reads, yields one record per CDR3 protein. Here the sample spans 85,000 to 100,000 distinct CDR3 sequences, approximately 11% being singletons. This clonotype was detected only a few times. This sequence was found in an adult who was a healthcare worker with PCR-confirmed SARS-CoV-2 infection or an uninfected control (not recorded which). The specimen sequenced was whole blood.

For the CDR3, the DNA is TGCGCCAGCAGCTCCCCGGGGGGGACCGGGGAGCTGTTTTTT. Protein sequence: CASSSPGGTGELFF. The V call is TRBV5-1, the J call TRBJ2-2; 8 bases match TRBD2. The J segment lost 5 bases and the V segment lost 3 bases, leaving 3 bases of the junction unmatched. This CDR3 spans 14 amino acids. The germline CDR1 and CDR2 sequences are SGHRS and YFSETQ.